These 11 T cell receptor beta chains came from one sample sequenced in a study of identical twins' blood T cells (dated by TCRdb to the early 2010s). Library preparation employed 5' RACE. Sequenced on an Illumina Genome Analyzer IIx. TCRdb itself trimmed the public reads at Q25 with fastp, ran MiXCR and retained productive beta chains. Each CDR3 protein appears once, grouped with its most common genes and DNA. This sample holds 300,000 to 450,000 distinct CDR3 sequences; about 28% were observed only once. 5.5% to 7% of the sample is in the top ten clones. The sequencing sample was made of PBMCs. The receptors originated from a woman between 18 and 50 years old in good health.

DNA of the CDR3: TGCAGTGCTACCCTTGGACGGCGGAATAGCAATCAGCCCCAGCATTTT. As protein: CSATLGRRNSNQPQHF. The V gene is TRBV20-1, the J gene TRBJ1-5; no clear D gene. In germline, CDR1 is DFQATT, CDR2 SNEGSKA (reference sequence). The CDR3 consists of 16 residues. Trimming pared 4 bases from V and 0 bases from J, leaving 16 bases between.

The sample holds a few counts of this clonotype. The rearrangement uses TRBV6-1 and TRBJ1-1, with no clear D. Germline lookup yields CDR1 MNHNS and CDR2 SASEGT. The CDR3 has 16 amino acids. V lost 2 bases and J 2 bases, leaving 15 bases between the germline ends. The CDR3 coding sequence is TGTGCCAGCAGTGAACCACTTCCGGACGGCAACACTGAAGCTTTCTTT. The encoded protein is CASSEPLPDGNTEAFF.

The V call is TRBV20-1, the J call TRBJ2-3, with 9 bases identical to TRBD2. This CDR3 spans 13 amino acids. Germline V gene lookup returns CDR1 DFQATT and CDR2 SNEGSKA (reference sequence). The V gene end was trimmed by 1 base and the J gene end by 10 bases; junction bases not matched to a gene: 6. As DNA, the CDR3 is TGCAGTGCTAGAGCCCCTAGCGGGGTCCCGCAGTATTTT. It codes for CSARAPSGVPQYF.

Written as DNA, the CDR3 is TGTGCCAGCAGCCTCGCCGGCCCTGTCCCCTACGAGCAGTACTTC. This encodes CASSLAGPVPYEQYF. This rearrangement joins TRBV27 to TRBJ2-7; D is ambiguous. The germline V gene has CDR1 MNHEY and CDR2 SMNVEV (reference sequence). CDR3 size: 15 residues. V lost 6 bases to trimming and J lost 2 bases, with 17 bases between them.

This clonotype appeared many times. The chain is built from TRBV6-5 and TRBJ1-5; TRBD1 matches 7 bases. J lost 0 bases, V lost 4 bases, and 3 bases had no gene match. This CDR3 region has 15 residues. The germline CDR1 and CDR2 sequences are MNHEY and SVGAGI. The CDR3 nucleotides read TGTGCCAGCAGTTCACAGGGGTATAGCAATCAGCCCCAGCATTTT. It specifies CASSSQGYSNQPQHF.

The gene calls are TRBV7-2 and TRBJ1-5; D gene unclear. V lost 2 bases and J lost 6, with 11 bases in between. Looked up from germline, CDR1 is SGHTA and CDR2 is FQGNSA. This CDR3 is built from 14 residues. As DNA, the CDR3 is TGTGCCAGCAGCTTACAGGTTTCTGGTCAGCCCCAGCATTTT. Amino acid sequence: CASSLQVSGQPQHF.

The table lists this clonotype with a few counts. The chain carries TRBV7-6 and TRBJ2-2, with D unresolved. The CDR3 extends over 13 amino acids. Germline V gene data show CDR1 as SGHVS and CDR2 as FNYEAQ. Trimming shortened V by 5 bases and J by 7 bases, and 11 bases separated the two germline ends. CDR3 nucleotides: TGTGCCAGCAGCCCACTACTAAGCGGGGAGCTGTTTTTT. It translates to CASSPLLSGELFF.

The chain employs TRBV28 and TRBJ1-5; 7 bases line up with TRBD1. CDR3 length: 12 residues. Per germline, CDR1 MDHEN and CDR2 SYDVKM. The junction had 6 bases not matched to a gene; V was cut back by 11 bases and J by 5 bases. The CDR3 nucleotides read TGTGCCTCTCGACAGGGCGATCAGCCCCAGCATTTT. It specifies CASRQGDQPQHF.

This clonotype was found many times. The chain has TRBV20-1 and TRBJ1-4; the D is unclear. V was cut by 3 bases and J by 0 bases, with 8 bases left in between. This CDR3 is built from 14 residues. Germline V gene sequence: CDR1 DFQATT, CDR2 SNEGSKA (reference sequence). The CDR3, as DNA: TGCAGTGCTAGGGTCCCGCCAACTAATGAAAAACTGTTTTTT. It encodes CSARVPPTNEKLFF.

There are many counts of this clonotype. The V gene is TRBV27, the J gene TRBJ1-1; tentatively, D is TRBD1 (5 bases). The germline CDR1 and CDR2 sequences are MNHEY and SMNVEV (reference sequence). V shed 6 bases and J shed 1 base, with 12 bases lying between them. The CDR3 loop spans 14 amino acids. This chain's CDR3 is CASSHGQGNTEAFF. DNA of the CDR3: TGTGCCAGCAGCCATGGGCAGGGGAACACTGAAGCTTTCTTT.

This clonotype was seen repeatedly, ten times or more. The chain joins TRBV5-1 to TRBJ1-1, with D unresolved. Germline V gene sequence: CDR1 SGHRS, CDR2 YFSETQ. With 3 bases removed from V and 0 bases from J, the gap between germline ends came to 9 bases. The CDR3 has 14 amino acids. CDR3 nucleotides: TGCGCCAGCAGCTCACCTCCCATGAACACTGAAGCTTTCTTT. The encoded protein is CASSSPPMNTEAFF.